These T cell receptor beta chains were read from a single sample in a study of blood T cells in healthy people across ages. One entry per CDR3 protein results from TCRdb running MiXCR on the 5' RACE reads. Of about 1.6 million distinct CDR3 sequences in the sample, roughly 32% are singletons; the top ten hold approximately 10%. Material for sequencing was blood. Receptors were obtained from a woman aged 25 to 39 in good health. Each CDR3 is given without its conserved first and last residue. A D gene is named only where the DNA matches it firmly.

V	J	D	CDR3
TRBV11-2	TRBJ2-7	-	ASSLDGIRYEQY
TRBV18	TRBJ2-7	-	ASSPGDRGRSTYEQY
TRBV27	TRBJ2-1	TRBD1	ASSVTGGYNEQF
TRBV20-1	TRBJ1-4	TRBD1	SARDRQGSGFEKLF
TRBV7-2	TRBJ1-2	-	ASSLDQSSYGCT
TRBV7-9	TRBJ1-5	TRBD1	ASSLGQGKQPQH
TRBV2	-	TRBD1	ASSAYTGEGEQY
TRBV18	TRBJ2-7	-	ASSPLPGPPYEQY
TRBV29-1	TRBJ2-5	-	SVEEATQY
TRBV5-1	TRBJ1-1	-	ASSFQTNTEAF
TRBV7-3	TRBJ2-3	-	ASSLSSGGITDTQY
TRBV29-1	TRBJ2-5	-	SVRRLQETQY
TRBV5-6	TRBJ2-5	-	ASSTGTPQETQY
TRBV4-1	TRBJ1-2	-	ASSQDGRTNYGYT
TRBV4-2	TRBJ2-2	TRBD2	ASSQNGGRDTGELF
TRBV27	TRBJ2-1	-	ASSFWRTRDNEQF